This T cell receptor beta chain stems from a study of blood T cell repertoires in COVID-19. From germline, CDR1 is SGHVS and CDR2 FQNEAQ. The CDR3 consists of 15 residues. Trimming took 5 bases from V and 5 from J; bases not matched to a gene: 8. Study processing details: Amplification from reference gene primers served as the basis for estimated nucleated cell counts. The data were produced by immunoSEQ multiplex PCR, yet TCRdb's version contains in-frame clones alone and is incomplete. V and J calls and clone size are those listed in that table; D and trimming were worked out from the DNA. The sample yields under 300,000 clones, about 89% seen once. The age range of participants was 18 to 89 years, with residence in under 25 US areas. Recovered participants had two consecutive negative NP/OP PCR tests, healthcare professional clearance, or symptom resolution.

This clonotype was sampled from a woman between 18 and 30 years old who had recovered from COVID-19. Sequences were obtained from PBMCs or T cells enriched from blood (not recorded which). The V call is TRBV7-8, the J call TRBJ1-5; 8 nucleotides align to TRBD1. The CDR3 DNA is TGTGCCAGCAGCCCACAGGGGGAAGTGGATCAGCCCCAGCATTTT. Its translation is CASSPQGEVDQPQHF.